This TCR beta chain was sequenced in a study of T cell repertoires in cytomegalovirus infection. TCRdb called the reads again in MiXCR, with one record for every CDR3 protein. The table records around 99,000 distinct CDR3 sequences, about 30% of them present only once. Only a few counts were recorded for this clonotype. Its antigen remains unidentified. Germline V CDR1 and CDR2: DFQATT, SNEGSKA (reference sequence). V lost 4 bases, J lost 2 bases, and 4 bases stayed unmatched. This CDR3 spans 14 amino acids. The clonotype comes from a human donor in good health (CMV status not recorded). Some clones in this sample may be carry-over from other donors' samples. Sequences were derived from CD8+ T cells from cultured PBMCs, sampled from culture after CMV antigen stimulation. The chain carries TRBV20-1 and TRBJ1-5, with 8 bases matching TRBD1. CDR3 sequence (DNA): TGCAGTGCTAAGGACAGGGAGGGCAATCAGCCCCAGCATTTT. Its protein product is CSAKDREGNQPQHF.